This TCR beta chain was captured in a study of early T cells in non-severe SARS-CoV-2 infection. TCRdb fed the 5' RACE reads into MiXCR, producing one record per CDR3 protein. The sample carries some 91,000 distinct CDR3 sequences, approximately 13% recorded once. Trimming pared 5 bases from V and 4 bases from J, leaving 8 bases between. The CDR3 has 12 residues. Per germline, CDR1 MDHEN and CDR2 SYDVKM. This clonotype was detected ten times or more. The sample was whole blood. This sequence was found in an adult who was a healthcare worker with PCR-confirmed SARS-CoV-2 infection or an uninfected control (not recorded which). V and J are TRBV28 and TRBJ1-2, with D perhaps TRBD1 (6 bases). The CDR3 protein is CASSTGRYGYTF. The CDR3 coding sequence is TGTGCCAGCAGTACAGGGCGCTATGGCTACACCTTC.